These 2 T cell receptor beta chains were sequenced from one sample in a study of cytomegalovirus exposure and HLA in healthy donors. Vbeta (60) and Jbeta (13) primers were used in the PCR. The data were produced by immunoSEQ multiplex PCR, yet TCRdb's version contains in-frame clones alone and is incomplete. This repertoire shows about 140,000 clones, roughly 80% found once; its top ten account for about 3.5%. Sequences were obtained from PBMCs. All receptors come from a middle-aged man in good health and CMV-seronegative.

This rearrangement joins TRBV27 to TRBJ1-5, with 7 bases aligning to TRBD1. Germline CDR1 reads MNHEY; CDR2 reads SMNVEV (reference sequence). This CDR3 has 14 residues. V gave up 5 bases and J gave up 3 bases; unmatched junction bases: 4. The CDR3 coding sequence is TGTGCCAGCAGTAGGGGACAGCCCAATCAGCCCCAGCATTTT. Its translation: CASSRGQPNQPQHF.

In DNA, the CDR3 is TGTGCCAGCAGCTTAGGGAGGGCCGAAAAACTGTTTTTT. This translates into CASSLGRAEKLFF. J is TRBJ1-4 and V is TRBV7-8; D is undetermined. The CDR3 sequence is 13 residues long. V gave up 1 base and J gave up 8 bases, with 8 bases separating them. The V gene's germline CDR1 is SGHVS and CDR2 FQNEAQ.